This passage covers 29 T cell receptor beta chains from one sample sequenced in a study of T cells in Graves' hyperthyroidism and ophthalmopathy (dated by TCRdb to about 2019). Library preparation was by multiplex PCR. The sample was run on an Illumina HiSeq 2000. The TCR beta CDR3 regions were amplified from RNA transcripts. The TCR CDR3 was subjected to a first round of RT-PCR using the HTBI primer set and the Qiagen OneStep RT-PCR kit. In-frame beta chains were kept once TCRdb had trimmed the public reads at Q25 with fastp and called clones with MiXCR. Identical CDR3 protein sequences are pooled into one entry, listed with their most common genes and DNA. Recorded for this sample are 650,000 to 800,000 distinct CDR3 sequences; roughly 46% of them occurred a single time. 7% to 7.5% of the sample comes from the top ten. Specimen: peripheral blood or thyroid tissue (not recorded which). These receptors all come from an adult man with Graves' disease, either hyperthyroidism or ophthalmopathy (not recorded which).

V usage is TRBV19 and J usage is TRBJ1-4; 7 positions agree with TRBD1. Unmatched junction bases numbered 10, after V lost 9 bases and J lost 0 bases. This CDR3 is 16 amino acids long. CDR1 is LNHDA, CDR2 SQIVND, per germline (reference sequence). Written as DNA, the CDR3 is TGTGCCAGCGCTGCGGACAGGAAGGCAACTAATGAAAAACTGTTTTTT. Translating gives CASAADRKATNEKLFF.

This clonotype showed up just a few times. One end of the junction is discordant with germline, which a read error may explain. The V gene is TRBV10-3, the J gene TRBJ1-1; 7 bases are a match to TRBD1. Germline assignment: CDR1 ENHRY and CDR2 SYGVKD. The CDR3 sequence is 16 residues long. The CDR3 bases are TGTGCCAGCAGTTACAGGGACAGACCTTCGAACACTGAAGCTTTCTTT. Translated: CASSYRDRPSNTEAFF.

This clonotype was seen many times. The chain combines TRBV2 with TRBJ1-2; D is ambiguous. Germline lookup yields CDR1 SNHLY and CDR2 FYNNEI. Trimming shortened V by 4 bases and J by 0 bases, and 15 bases separated the two germline ends. The CDR3 spans 16 residues. The chain's CDR3 is CASSVKAGGANYGYTF. CDR3 coding DNA: TGTGCCAGCAGTGTTAAGGCAGGAGGAGCTAACTATGGCTACACCTTC.

This clonotype was picked up one time. The V and J genes are TRBV7-8 and TRBJ1-5, with 8 bases identical to TRBD1. The CDR3 totals 15 residues. Unmatched junction bases numbered 5, after V lost 2 bases and J lost 5 bases. Germline V gene lookup returns CDR1 SGHVS and CDR2 FQNEAQ. CDR3 residues: CASSLQDRVDQPQHF. CDR3 nucleotide sequence: TGTGCCAGCAGCTTACAGGACAGGGTGGATCAGCCCCAGCATTTT.

In regard to this clonotype: A much larger clone lies a single base off, so this may be a read error. The chain combines TRBV9 with TRBJ1-6; possible D gene TRBD1, 5 bases. The CDR3 totals 11 residues. The germline gives CDR1 SGDLS, CDR2 YYNGEE. CDR3 coding DNA: TGTGCCGGCAGCGGAGGAGGGGCCCTCCACTTT. Encoded protein: CAGSGGGALHF.

This clonotype has ten or more counts. V and J are TRBV6-5 and TRBJ2-7; the D gene is possibly TRBD1 (6 bases). Trimming stripped 5 bases from V and 2 bases from J, with 10 bases between. The CDR3 spans 13 residues. Germline CDR1 and CDR2: MNHEY and SVGAGI. In nucleotides, the CDR3 is TGTGCCAGCAGTCAGGACAGAACCTACGAGCAGTACTTC. Amino acid sequence: CASSQDRTYEQYF.

Only one count was recorded for this clonotype. The chain uses TRBV29-1 and TRBJ1-1; D is unresolved. Germline assignment: CDR1 SQVTM and CDR2 ANQGSEA. With 4 bases removed from V and 4 bases from J, the gap between germline ends came to 16 bases. The CDR3 runs 14 residues. The DNA of the CDR3 is TGCAGCGTTGCTACGGACGGAGGGAGCACTGAAGCTTTCTTT. Amino acids: CSVATDGGSTEAFF.

The V gene is TRBV7-8, the J gene TRBJ1-6; TRBD1 aligns across 9 bases. J gave up 1 base and V 6 bases, and 7 bases lay outside the gene matches. Germline values: CDR1 SGHVS, CDR2 FQNEAQ. This CDR3 contains 17 residues. The CDR3 nucleotides are TGTGCCAGCAGTGTCGGGACAGGGCGTTCCTATAATTCACCCCTCCACTTT. Protein product: CASSVGTGRSYNSPLHF.

The V and J genes are TRBV6-5 and TRBJ2-7; D not certain. V gave up 4 bases and J gave up 6 bases, with 10 bases separating them. Germline CDR1 is MNHEY and CDR2 is SVGAGI. CDR3 length: 12 residues. CDR3 coding DNA: TGTGCCAGCAGTTCCCCCCGGCGCGAGCAGTACTTC. The encoded protein is CASSSPRREQYF.

As regards this clonotype: This may arise from a read error, as a much more abundant clone is one base away. In this CDR3 the conserved last residue, phenylalanine or tryptophan, is missing, so a read error is likely. The rearrangement joins TRBV19 to TRBJ1-1; tentative D call: TRBD1 (6 bases). The CDR3 covers 13 residues. Germline V gives CDR1 LNHDA, CDR2 SQIVND (reference sequence). V shed 4 bases and J shed 8 bases, with 14 bases lying between them. The chain's CDR3 is CASSTPGGHEAFL. The CDR3, as DNA: TGTGCCAGTAGTACCCCCGGGGGACACGAAGCTTTCCTT.

As concerns this clonotype: Germline and junction disagree at one end, which may indicate a read error. This chain joins TRBV19 and TRBJ1-5; D is ambiguous. Germline CDR1 is LNHDA and CDR2 is SQIVND (reference sequence). The CDR3 spans 13 residues. Here the CDR3 reads CAGSTDSNQPQHF. DNA for the CDR3: TGTGCCGGTAGTACAGACAGCAATCAGCCCCAGCATTTT. The full variable domain, with the rest looked up from reference TRBV19 and TRBJ1-5, is DGGITQSPKYLFRKEGQNVTLSCEQNLNHDAMYWYRQDPGQGLRLIYYSQIVNDFQKGDIAEGYSVSREKKESFPLTVTSAQKNPTAFYLCAGSTDSNQPQHFGDGTRLSIL.

This chain joins TRBV25-1 and TRBJ2-7; D perhaps matches TRBD2 (7 bases). In germline, CDR1 is MGHDK, CDR2 SYGVNS. Trimming removed 4 bases at V and 4 bases at J, with 17 bases between. The CDR3 is 15 residues long. CDR3 nucleotide sequence: TGTGCCAGCAGTGGGTACCGGGGGCGGGGGTACGAGCAGTACTTC. This sequence encodes CASSGYRGRGYEQYF.

Concerning this clonotype itself: A clone one base away is much larger, so this may be a read error. The V gene is TRBV15, the J gene TRBJ2-5; the D gene is possibly TRBD2 (6 bases). V lost 3 bases, J lost 5 bases, and 7 bases lay in between. The germline gives CDR1 LNHNV, CDR2 YYDKDF (reference sequence). CDR3 length: 12 residues. CDR3 nucleotides: TGTGCCACCAGCAGTGCGGGGGAGACCCAGTACTTC. It specifies CATSSAGETQYF.

The chain joins TRBV12-3 or TRBV12-4 to TRBJ2-7; D may be TRBD1 (6 bases). Trimming removed 4 bases at V and 2 bases at J, with 18 bases between. The CDR3 has 16 amino acids. The CDR3 coding sequence is TGTGCCAGCAGTTACGATGGGGCAGGGGCTACCTACGAGCAGTACTTC. Translated, it gives CASSYDGAGATYEQYF.

As for this clonotype: A much bigger clone sits one base away, suggesting this may be a read error. The chain joins TRBV24-1 to TRBJ2-7, with D unclear. The CDR3 is made up of 15 amino acids. The germline V gene has CDR1 KGHDR and CDR2 SFDVKD. DNA of the CDR3: TGTGCCACCGGTGATCCGACGGACGGAGCCTACGAGCAGTACTTC. Translation gives CATGDPTDGAYEQYF.

This clonotype has ten or more counts. In nucleotides, the CDR3 is TGTGCCAGCAGCCTCCGGGTCGAGAATGAAAAACTGTTTTTT. This encodes CASSLRVENEKLFF. The rearrangement links TRBV7-9 to TRBJ1-4, with D unresolved. This CDR3 has 14 amino acids. Germline V lookup: CDR1 SEHNR, CDR2 FQNEAQ (reference sequence). Between the trimmed V and J ends, which lost 5 bases and 5 bases, there was a span of 12 bases.

The J gene is TRBJ1-2, the V gene TRBV20-1; perhaps TRBD1 as D (5 bases). The CDR3 is made up of 13 amino acids. Trimming stripped 0 bases from V and 7 bases from J, with 12 bases between. Germline values: CDR1 DFQATT, CDR2 SNEGSKA (reference sequence). DNA for the CDR3: TGCAGTGCTAGAGATGGGGGGTCGGTTGGCTACACCTTC. Translation gives CSARDGGSVGYTF.

This rearrangement joins TRBV10-3 to TRBJ2-7; 7 positions agree with TRBD2. The germline V gene encodes CDR1 ENHRY and CDR2 SYGVKD. This CDR3 region has 15 residues. V shed 3 bases, J shed 5 bases, and the junction held 10 bases outside the gene matches. The CDR3 nucleotides read TGTGCCATCAGTGACGCTGGCGGGAGTACCCACGAGCAGTACTTC. Protein product: CAISDAGGSTHEQYF.

This clonotype turned up a few times. V usage is TRBV5-8 and J usage is TRBJ1-2, with no clear D. There are 13 residues in the CDR3. The germline V gene encodes CDR1 SGHTS and CDR2 YDEGEE. Trimming cost V 0 bases and J 6 bases, with 9 bases left between them. In nucleotides, the CDR3 is TGTGCCAGCAGCTTGGGGGCTACGGATGGCTACACCTTC. Residues: CASSLGATDGYTF.

This clonotype came up a few times. The V and J genes are TRBV12-3 or TRBV12-4 and TRBJ2-7; D may be TRBD1 (6 bases). The CDR3 is 15 amino acids. Trimming removed 6 bases at V and 2 bases at J, with 17 bases between. The CDR3 loop is CASSPQGVFTYEQYF. In nucleotides, the CDR3 is TGTGCCAGCAGCCCACAGGGTGTGTTTACCTACGAGCAGTACTTC.

In nucleotides, the CDR3 is TGTGCCACCAGCGTGAGGCAGGGGAACACTGAAGCTTTCTTT. Translating it yields CATSVRQGNTEAFF. The V and J genes are TRBV15 and TRBJ1-1; TRBD1 is a possible D gene (5 bases). The CDR3 covers 14 residues. V was clipped by 5 bases and J by 1 base, with 11 bases between them. Per germline, CDR1 LNHNV and CDR2 YYDKDF (reference sequence).

Turning to this clonotype: Mismatch with germline at one junction end may stem from a read error. The V call is TRBV6-5, the J call TRBJ2-2; 10 nucleotides match TRBD1. The CDR3 consists of 14 residues. Germline V gene lookup returns CDR1 MNHEY and CDR2 SVGAGI. The CDR3: CAISWTGGSGELFF. The CDR3 DNA sequence: TGTGCCATCAGTTGGACAGGGGGGTCCGGGGAGCTGTTTTTT.

Of note for this clonotype: A read error may be the cause here, since a much bigger clone is one base away. This chain joins TRBV4-2 and TRBJ1-2; D is unresolved. Germline lookup yields CDR1 LGHNA and CDR2 YNFKEQ. The V gene lost 4 bases and the J gene lost 6 bases, with 21 bases spanning the gap. The CDR3 totals 16 residues. This CDR3 is CASSPYRRILNNGYTF. The CDR3 DNA sequence: TGTGCCAGCAGCCCGTACCGTCGGATCTTAAACAATGGCTACACCTTC.

This clonotype has ten or more counts. CDR3 loop: CASSGGTGMNTEAFF. The CDR3 nucleotides are TGTGCCAGCAGTGGGGGGACAGGGATGAACACTGAAGCTTTCTTT. The rearrangement links TRBV25-1 to TRBJ1-1; 9 nucleotides align to TRBD1. Trimming removed 4 bases from V and 0 bases from J; junction bases left unmatched: 3. There are 15 residues in the CDR3. CDR1 is MGHDK and CDR2 is SYGVNS in the germline V gene.

This sequence joins TRBV2 and TRBJ1-4, with D possibly matching TRBD1 (5 bases). V was cut by 6 bases and J by 6 bases, with 17 bases left in between. This CDR3 spans 15 amino acids. Per germline, CDR1 SNHLY and CDR2 FYNNEI. CDR3 in amino acids: CASSGAGRGDEKLFF. Here the CDR3 DNA reads TGTGCCAGCAGCGGGGCAGGGCGTGGGGATGAAAAACTGTTTTTT.

This clonotype has more than one count but fewer than ten. V usage is TRBV11-3 and J usage is TRBJ1-1, with a tentative D call TRBD1 (6 bases). Germline V gene sequence: CDR1 SGHNT, CDR2 YENEEA. The germline V and J ends were trimmed by 3 bases and 6 bases, with 14 bases remaining between them. CDR3 length: 14 residues. The CDR3 DNA follows: TGTGCCAGCAGCTTCAGGGGTAGGTTGGCTGAAGCTTTCTTT. Translated: CASSFRGRLAEAFF.

This clonotype was found once. This may arise from a read error, as a much more abundant clone is one base away. The chain uses TRBV12-3 or TRBV12-4 and TRBJ1-5; 7 nucleotides line up with TRBD1. V dropped 7 bases and J dropped 1; count of bases not matched to a gene: 4. This CDR3 has 14 amino acids. CDR3 nucleotide sequence: TGTGCCAGCATCTTACAGGGGAGCAATCAGCCCCAGCATTTT. This encodes CASILQGSNQPQHF.

This clonotype has only a few counts. The chain couples TRBV6-1 to TRBJ1-4; D unclear. Germline loops: CDR1 MNHNS, CDR2 SASEGT. The ends were cut back, 0 bases at V and 8 bases at J, with 7 bases in the middle. CDR3 size: 13 residues. The CDR3 protein is CASSEAAGEKLFF. As DNA, the CDR3 is TGTGCCAGCAGTGAAGCGGCCGGGGAAAAACTGTTTTTT.

The chain couples TRBV9 to TRBJ1-2; 7 bases map to TRBD1. Germline trimming cut 4 bases from V and 1 base from J; bases unmatched to any gene: 10. The CDR3 contains 16 residues. Germline CDR1 and CDR2: SGDLS and YYNGEE. The CDR3 DNA follows: TGTGCCAGCAGCCTGGCGGGGGGACAGCTTAACTATGGCTACACCTTC. Protein sequence: CASSLAGGQLNYGYTF.